Following are 8 T cell receptor beta chains from one sample sequenced in a study of cytomegalovirus exposure and HLA in healthy donors. Primers for the PCR totalled 60 Vbeta and 13 Jbeta. Data came from immunoSEQ multiplex PCR; TCRdb stores just in-frame clones and leaves some out. The table has about 83,000 clones, under 80% seen once. The sequencing sample was made of PBMCs. The receptors stem from a man younger than 35 in good health and CMV-seropositive.

The chain recombines TRBV5-4 with TRBJ2-5, with 7 bases aligning to TRBD1. Germline CDR1 SGHNT, CDR2 YYREEE (reference sequence). This CDR3 has 13 amino acids. The junction had 5 bases not matched to a gene; V was cut back by 4 bases and J by 5 bases. DNA of the CDR3: TGTGCCAGCAGCAGACAGGGCGGCGAGACCCAGTACTTC. Its translation is CASSRQGGETQYF.

This rearrangement joins TRBV9 to TRBJ2-5; possibly TRBD1 for D (6 bases). The CDR3 totals 15 residues. With 0 bases removed from V and 2 bases from J, the gap between germline ends came to 11 bases. Germline-derived CDR1 and CDR2 are SGDLS and YYNGEE. As DNA, the CDR3 is TGTGCCAGCAGCGTAGCCCCCGACAGGCAAGAGACCCAGTACTTC. Translating it yields CASSVAPDRQETQYF. The complete variable domain, with remaining parts taken from reference TRBV9 and TRBJ2-5, reads DSGVTQTPKHLITATGQRVTLRCSPRSGDLSVYWYQQSLDQGLQFLIQYYNGEERAKGNILERFSAQQFPDLHSELNLSSLELGDSALYFCASSVAPDRQETQYFGPGTRLLVL.

In this sample, this clone turned up once. The J gene is TRBJ2-5, the V gene TRBV6-1; 8 bases are a match to TRBD2. Germline trimming cut 2 bases from V and 4 bases from J; bases unmatched to any gene: 9. CDR3 length: 16 residues. The V gene's germline CDR1 is MNHNS and CDR2 SASEGT. The CDR3 DNA reads as TGTGCCAGCAGTGAACTCGGGAGGGCCCTCGGAGAGACCCAGTACTTC. This translates into CASSELGRALGETQYF.

The chain joins TRBV9 to TRBJ2-5, with 13 bases fitting TRBD2. V was clipped by 3 bases and J by 1 base; unmatched bases: 3. This CDR3 region has 16 residues. Germline values: CDR1 SGDLS, CDR2 YYNGEE. The CDR3: CASSGLAGGSQETQYF. The CDR3 coding sequence is TGTGCCAGCAGCGGACTAGCGGGAGGAAGCCAAGAGACCCAGTACTTC.

This clone was counted only a few times. The rearrangement joins TRBV4-1 to TRBJ1-1; TRBD1 aligns across 8 bases. Germline-derived CDR1 and CDR2 are MGHRA and YSYEKL. The CDR3 loop spans 14 amino acids. The V and J ends lost 7 bases and 0 bases, in that order; junction bases with no gene match: 4. The CDR3 DNA is TGCGCCAGCACCCGGACAGGGCTGAACACTGAAGCTTTCTTT. Translation gives CASTRTGLNTEAFF.

The chain joins TRBV2 to TRBJ1-5; 7 bases line up with TRBD1. The CDR3 extends over 16 amino acids. The V gene's germline CDR1 is SNHLY and CDR2 FYNNEI. J gave up 1 base and V 3 bases, and 6 bases lay outside the gene matches. CDR3 sequence: CASSDQGGLSNQPQHF. The CDR3 region has the DNA TGTGCCAGCAGTGATCAAGGGGGCCTGAGCAATCAGCCCCAGCATTTT.

The chain recombines TRBV19 with TRBJ1-5; D is possibly TRBD1 (6 bases). This CDR3 comprises 15 residues. V dropped 3 bases and J dropped 6 bases, with 15 bases sitting between them. Germline lookup yields CDR1 LNHDA and CDR2 SQIVND (reference sequence). DNA of the CDR3: TGTGCCAGTAGTATGGCCGGGGGGGCCGGTCAGCCCCAGCATTTT. Protein: CASSMAGGAGQPQHF.

The V gene is TRBV5-1, the J gene TRBJ1-2; no reliable D call. Germline assignment: CDR1 SGHRS and CDR2 YFSETQ. Trimming pared 0 bases from V and 7 bases from J, leaving 10 bases between. The CDR3 is 13 residues long. DNA of the CDR3: TGCGCCAGCAGCTTGGATCTGGGCCTTGGCTACACCTTC. This translates into CASSLDLGLGYTF.